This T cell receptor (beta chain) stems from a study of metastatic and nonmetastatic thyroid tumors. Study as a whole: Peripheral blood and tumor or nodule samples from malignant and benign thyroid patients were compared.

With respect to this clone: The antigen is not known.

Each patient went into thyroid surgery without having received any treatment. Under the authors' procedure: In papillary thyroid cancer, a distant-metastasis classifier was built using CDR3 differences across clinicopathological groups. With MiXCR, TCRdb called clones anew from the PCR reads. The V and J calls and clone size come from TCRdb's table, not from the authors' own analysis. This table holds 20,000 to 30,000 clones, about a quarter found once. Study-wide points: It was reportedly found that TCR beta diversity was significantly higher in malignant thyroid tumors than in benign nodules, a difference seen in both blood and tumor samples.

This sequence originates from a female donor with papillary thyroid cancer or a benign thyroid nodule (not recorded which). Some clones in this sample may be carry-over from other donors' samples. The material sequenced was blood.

CDR3 DNA: TGTGCCAGCAGCTTTCAGGGGAACTATGGCTACACCTTC. This translates into CASSFQGNYGYTF. V gene TRBV7-2 combines with J gene TRBJ1-2; TRBD1 is a possible D gene (6 bases). The CDR3 runs to 13 residues. The germline gives CDR1 SGHTA, CDR2 FQGNSA. V was pared by 3 bases and J by 2 bases, with 7 bases between.